These 9 T cell receptor beta chains were sequenced from one sample in a study of PD-1 blockade in classical Hodgkin lymphoma. TCRdb's copy holds only in-frame clones and misses some; the assay was immunoSEQ multiplex PCR. The data show about 5,000 clones, 82% seen once. There was relapse after autologous stem cell transplantation in every patient, and there was variation in brentuximab vedotin exposure. The study isolated CD8+ T cells from thawed PBMCs by magnetic negative selection. Sequenced here: CD8+ T cells from blood, sampled at baseline. The receptors were sampled from a human donor with classical Hodgkin lymphoma.

This chain links TRBV19 with TRBJ1-2; D possibly corresponds to TRBD1 (6 bases). Germline V gene data show CDR1 as LNHDA and CDR2 as SQIVND (reference sequence). The CDR3 is 13 residues long. V was shortened by 10 bases and J by 6 bases, with 18 bases between the two germline ends. CDR3 region: CATRGGGANGYTF. The CDR3 nucleotides read TGTGCCACCCGAGGAGGGGGGGCGAATGGCTACACCTTC.

Comments on this clone: The sample holds other DNA sequences that translate to the same CDR3. The rearrangement joins TRBV15 to TRBJ1-1; D gene unclear. Trimming shortened V by 0 bases and J by 6 bases, and 11 bases separated the two germline ends. The CDR3 contains 14 residues. Germline V gene lookup returns CDR1 LNHNV and CDR2 YYDKDF (reference sequence). CDR3 DNA sequence: TGTGCCACCAGCAGAGATGGTGGGGTGGCTGAAGCTTTCTTT. It encodes CATSRDGGVAEAFF.

The chain has TRBV19 and TRBJ1-2, with unresolved D. Germline V gene sequence: CDR1 LNHDA, CDR2 SQIVND (reference sequence). V was trimmed by 9 bases and J by 9 bases, leaving 11 bases between them. This CDR3 has 10 amino acids. The CDR3 coding sequence is TGTGCCAGACATCCAAGTCGCTACACCTTC. Translated, it gives CARHPSRYTF.

The J gene is TRBJ1-1, the V gene TRBV28, with no clear D. This CDR3 comprises 16 residues. The V end lost 4 bases, the J end lost 5 bases, and 20 bases lay between the germline ends. Germline CDR1 is MDHEN and CDR2 is SYDVKM. CDR3 nucleotides: TGTGCCAGCAGTTCGTCGACATTGGGCGGCTTGACTGAAGCTTTCTTT. Encoded protein: CASSSSTLGGLTEAFF. The variable domain in full, with the rest retrieved from reference TRBV28 and TRBJ1-1, is DVKVTQSSRYLVKRTGEKVFLECVQDMDHENMFWYRQDPGLGLRLIYFSYDVKMKEKGDIPEGYSVSREKKERFSLILESASTNQTSMYLCASSSSTLGGLTEAFFGQGTRLTVV.

The V call is TRBV7-3, the J call TRBJ2-5; possibly TRBD2 for D (6 bases). CDR1 and CDR2 from the germline V gene are SGHTA and FQGTGA. This CDR3 has 15 amino acids. The germline V and J ends were trimmed by 1 base and 5 bases, with 14 bases remaining between them. The CDR3 DNA reads TGTGCCAGCAGCTTAATTGGAGGGGTCGGGGAGACCCAGTACTTC. Translating gives CASSLIGGVGETQYF.

The V call is TRBV11-2, the J call TRBJ2-7; TRBD2 is a possible D gene (5 bases). Trimming shortened V by 0 bases and J by 1 base, and 10 bases separated the two germline ends. The germline CDR1 and CDR2 sequences are SGHAT and FQNNGV. There are 15 residues in the CDR3. The chain's CDR3 is CASSLDPRTSYEQYF. As DNA, the CDR3 is TGTGCCAGCAGCTTAGATCCACGGACTTCCTACGAGCAGTACTTC.

The V gene is TRBV5-1, the J gene TRBJ2-2, with 15 bases fitting TRBD2. CDR3 size: 18 residues. Germline trimming cut 4 bases from V and 3 bases from J; bases unmatched to any gene: 7. Germline lookup yields CDR1 SGHRS and CDR2 YFSETQ. CDR3 bases: TGCGCCAGCAGCATGGGGACTAGCGGGGGGACCTACACCGGGGAGCTGTTTTTT. Translating it yields CASSMGTSGGTYTGELFF.

The CDR3 DNA reads TGCAGCGCTCCAAACCCAGGGTCCGGGGAGCTGTTTTTT. As protein: CSAPNPGSGELFF. This rearrangement joins TRBV29-1 to TRBJ2-2; tentative D call: TRBD1 (5 bases). V was clipped by 7 bases and J by 6 bases, with 15 bases between them. The length of the CDR3 is 13 residues. The germline V gene encodes CDR1 SQVTM and CDR2 ANQGSEA.

The chain employs TRBV11-2 and TRBJ2-2; 9 bases align to TRBD2. This CDR3 has 19 residues. Germline assignment: CDR1 SGHAT and CDR2 FQNNGV. J lost 1 base, V lost 2 bases, and 11 bases had no gene match. CDR3: CASSLRGSGGPRNTGELFF. Here the CDR3 DNA reads TGTGCCAGCAGCTTAAGGGGTAGCGGGGGCCCTCGGAACACCGGGGAGCTGTTTTTT.